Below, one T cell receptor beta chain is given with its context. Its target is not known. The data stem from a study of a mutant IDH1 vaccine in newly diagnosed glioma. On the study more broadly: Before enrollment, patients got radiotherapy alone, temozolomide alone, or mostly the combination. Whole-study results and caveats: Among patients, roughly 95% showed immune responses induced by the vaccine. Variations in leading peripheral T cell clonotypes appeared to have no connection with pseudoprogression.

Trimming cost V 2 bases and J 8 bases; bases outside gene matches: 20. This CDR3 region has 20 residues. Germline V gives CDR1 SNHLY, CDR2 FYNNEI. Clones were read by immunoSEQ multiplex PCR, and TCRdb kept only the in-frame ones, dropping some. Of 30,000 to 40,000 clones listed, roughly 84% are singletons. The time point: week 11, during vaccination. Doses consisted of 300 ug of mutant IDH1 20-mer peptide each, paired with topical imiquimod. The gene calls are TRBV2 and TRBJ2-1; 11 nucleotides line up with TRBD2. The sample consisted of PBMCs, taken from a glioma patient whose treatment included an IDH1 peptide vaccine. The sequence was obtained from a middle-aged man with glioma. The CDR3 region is CASSEMFTSGSPIVADEQFF. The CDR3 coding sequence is TGTGCCAGCAGTGAAATGTTTACTAGCGGGAGCCCTATCGTGGCTGATGAGCAGTTCTTC. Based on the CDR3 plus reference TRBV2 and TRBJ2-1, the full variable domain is EPEVTQTPSHQVTQMGQEVILRCVPISNHLYFYWYRQILGQKVEFLVSFYNNEISEKSEIFDDQFSVERPDGSNFTLKIRSTKLEDSAMYFCASSEMFTSGSPIVADEQFFGPGTRLTVL.